This paragraph covers one T cell receptor beta chain sequence. The antigen remains unidentified. The donor cohort consisted entirely of Caucasian adults residing in Nashville, Tennessee. With unsorted samples, genomic DNA was obtained from some 100 million PBMCs. This sample is drawn from a study of shared clonotypes between healthy human individuals. Study results and caveats: Sharing of clonotypes among donors was expected to vary with sequencing depth.

Ten immunoSEQ deep assay plates were used to sequence unsorted PBMC DNA. Here immunoSEQ multiplex PCR was the method, and the copy in TCRdb shows in-frame clones only, minus some. In the table there are roughly 500,000 clones, around 79% of which are singletons. CDR1 is SGHNT, CDR2 YYREEE, per germline (reference sequence). This CDR3 is built from 14 residues. Trimming took off 1 base at V and 5 bases at J, with 10 bases between the two ends. The chain employs TRBV5-4 and TRBJ2-1; perhaps TRBD2 as D (5 bases). The sequencing input was PBMCs. This TCR was recovered from a woman in her thirties or forties in good health. Some clones in this sample may be carry-over from other donors' samples. The CDR3 bases are TGTGCCAGCAGCTTGTCATCTAGCCACAATGAGCAGTTCTTC. This gives the protein CASSLSSSHNEQFF.